This T cell receptor (beta chain) was obtained from a study of blood T cell repertoires in COVID-19. The overall study: Samples of COVID-19 (acute and convalescent) were obtained from the United States, Italy and Spain.

The CDR3 covers 14 residues. CDR1 and CDR2 (germline): MNHEY, SVGAGI. V was pared by 6 bases and J by 0 bases, with 12 bases between. Some clones are missing from TCRdb's copy, which holds only in-frame ones; the method was immunoSEQ multiplex PCR. The sample has some 300,000 clones; around 87% are singletons. Sequencing input: peripheral blood. This receptor was identified in a man younger than 35 with active or convalescent COVID-19. V is TRBV6-5 and J is TRBJ2-7, with D perhaps TRBD1 (6 bases). DNA of the CDR3: TGTGCCAGCAGCACAGGGCCATACTCCTACGAGCAGTACTTC. Translation: CASSTGPYSYEQYF.